This TCR beta chain was observed in a study of breast tumors, draining lymph nodes, adjacent tissues. This CDR3 comprises 15 residues. Germline CDR1 reads SNHLY; CDR2 reads FYNNEI. Regarding this clonotype: What it binds is unknown. At one end, the junction sequence differs from germline, possibly due to a read error.

Via MiXCR, TCRdb re-called the multiplex PCR reads, giving one row per CDR3 protein. The sample gives 11,000 or so distinct CDR3 sequences, 50% to 60% of which show up once; 35% to 45% is in the top ten. Study results and caveats: Data only fit, rather than demonstrated, lymph node origin of most tumor T cells. Compared with basal-like, luminal-like tumors shared significantly more repertoire with nontumor tissue. Compared with lymph nodes, tumors were less diverse; compared with nontumor tissue, more.

The source of this sequence is a female donor with breast cancer. Some clones in this sample may be carry-over from other donors' samples. The chain uses TRBV2 and TRBJ2-7; tentatively, D is TRBD1 or TRBD2 (5 bases each). The sequencing sample was made of breast tumor tissue. CDR3 DNA: TGTGCCAGCAGCGATGTATGGGGCGGTGCGGGCGAGCAGTCCTTC. This sequence encodes CASSDVWGGAGEQSF. Combining the CDR3 with reference TRBV2 and TRBJ2-7 gives the whole variable domain EPEVTQTPSHQVTQMGQEVILRCVPISNHLYFYWYRQILGQKVEFLVSFYNNEISEKSEIFDDQFSVERPDGSNFTLKIRSTKLEDSAMYFCASSDVWGGAGEQSFGPGTRLTVT.